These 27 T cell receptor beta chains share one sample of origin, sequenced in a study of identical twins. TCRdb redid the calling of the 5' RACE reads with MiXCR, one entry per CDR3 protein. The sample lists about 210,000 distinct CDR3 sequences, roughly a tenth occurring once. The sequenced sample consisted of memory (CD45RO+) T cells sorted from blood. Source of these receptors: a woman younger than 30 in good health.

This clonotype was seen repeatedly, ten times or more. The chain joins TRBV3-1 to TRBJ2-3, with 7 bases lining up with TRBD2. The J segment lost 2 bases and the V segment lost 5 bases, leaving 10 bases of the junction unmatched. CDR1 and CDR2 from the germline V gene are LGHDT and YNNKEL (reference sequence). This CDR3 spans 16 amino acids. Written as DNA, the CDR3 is TGTGCCAGCAGCTCCCGGGCGGGGGTGCCCACAGATACGCAGTATTTT. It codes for CASSSRAGVPTDTQYF.

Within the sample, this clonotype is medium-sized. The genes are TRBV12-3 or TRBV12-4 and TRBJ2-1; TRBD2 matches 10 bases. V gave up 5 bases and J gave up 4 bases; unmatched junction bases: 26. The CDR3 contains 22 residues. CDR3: CASSLKILGLAETRNDYNEQFF. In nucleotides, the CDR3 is TGTGCCAGCAGTCTAAAGATCTTAGGACTAGCGGAAACACGAAACGATTACAATGAGCAGTTCTTC.

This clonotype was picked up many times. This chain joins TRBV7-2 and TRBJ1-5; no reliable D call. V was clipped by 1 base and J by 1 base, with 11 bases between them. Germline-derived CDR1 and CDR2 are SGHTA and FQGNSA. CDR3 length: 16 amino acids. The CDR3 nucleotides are TGTGCCAGCAGCTTAGATGCTTTTGTAAGCAATCAGCCCCAGCATTTT. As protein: CASSLDAFVSNQPQHF.

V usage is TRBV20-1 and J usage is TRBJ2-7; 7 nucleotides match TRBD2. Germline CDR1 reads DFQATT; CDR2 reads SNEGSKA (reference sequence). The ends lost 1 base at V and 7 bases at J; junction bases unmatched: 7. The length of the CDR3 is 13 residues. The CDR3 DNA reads TGCAGTGCTAGAGGACCCGGAGCGGGGGAGCAGTACTTC. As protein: CSARGPGAGEQYF.

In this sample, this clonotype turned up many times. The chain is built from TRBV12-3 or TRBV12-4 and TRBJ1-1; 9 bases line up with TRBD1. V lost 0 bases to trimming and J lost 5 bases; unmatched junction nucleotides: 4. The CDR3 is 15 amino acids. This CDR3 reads CASSLAETGGTEAFF. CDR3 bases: TGTGCCAGCAGTTTAGCGGAGACAGGGGGGACTGAAGCTTTCTTT.

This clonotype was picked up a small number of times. CDR3 in amino acids: CASSPGTSGINEQFF. CDR3 in DNA: TGTGCCAGCAGTCCCGGGACTAGCGGGATCAATGAGCAGTTCTTC. V usage is TRBV7-9 and J usage is TRBJ2-1, with 13 nucleotides matching TRBD2. V trimming: 6 bases; J trimming: 6 bases; junction bases outside the gene matches: 5. Germline CDR1 is SEHNR and CDR2 is FQNEAQ (reference sequence). This CDR3 is 15 amino acids long.

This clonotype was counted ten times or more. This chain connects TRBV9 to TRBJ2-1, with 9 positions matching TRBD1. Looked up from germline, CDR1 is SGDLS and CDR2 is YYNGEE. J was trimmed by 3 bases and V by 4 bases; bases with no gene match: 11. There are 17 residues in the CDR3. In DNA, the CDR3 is TGTGCCAGCAGCCCCCGAGGGACAGGGACCATCTACAATGAGCAGTTCTTC. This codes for CASSPRGTGTIYNEQFF.

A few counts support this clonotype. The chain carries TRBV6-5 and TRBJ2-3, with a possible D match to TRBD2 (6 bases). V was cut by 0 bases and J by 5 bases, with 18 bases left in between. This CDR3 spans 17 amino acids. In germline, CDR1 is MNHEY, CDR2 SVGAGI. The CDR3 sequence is CASSYSMRAGQEDTQYF. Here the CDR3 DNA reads TGTGCCAGCAGTTACTCGATGAGGGCGGGGCAGGAAGATACGCAGTATTTT.

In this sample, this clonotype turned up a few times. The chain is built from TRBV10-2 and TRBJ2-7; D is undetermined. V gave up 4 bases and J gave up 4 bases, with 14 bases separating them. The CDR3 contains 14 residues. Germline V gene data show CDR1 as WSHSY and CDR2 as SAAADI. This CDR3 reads CASSGGQTTYEQYF. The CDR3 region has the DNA TGCGCCAGCAGTGGCGGCCAGACGACTTACGAGCAGTACTTC.

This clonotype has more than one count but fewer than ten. This chain's CDR3 is CATSRDGGDEQYF. The CDR3 region has the DNA TGTGCCACCAGCAGAGATGGGGGGGACGAGCAGTACTTC. The chain recombines TRBV15 with TRBJ2-7, with 7 positions matching TRBD2. CDR1 is LNHNV, CDR2 YYDKDF, per germline (reference sequence). The CDR3 consists of 13 residues. J lost 5 bases, V lost 0 bases, and 1 base had no gene match.

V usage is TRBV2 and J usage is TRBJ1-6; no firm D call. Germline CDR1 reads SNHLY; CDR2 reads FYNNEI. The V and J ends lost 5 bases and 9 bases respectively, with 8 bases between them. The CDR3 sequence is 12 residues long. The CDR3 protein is CASSSWGSPLHF. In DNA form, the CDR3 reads TGTGCCAGCAGTTCATGGGGTTCACCCCTCCACTTT.

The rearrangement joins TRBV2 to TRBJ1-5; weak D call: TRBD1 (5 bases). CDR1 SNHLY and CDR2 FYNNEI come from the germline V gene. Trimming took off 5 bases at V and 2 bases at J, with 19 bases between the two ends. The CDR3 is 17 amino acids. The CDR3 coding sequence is TGTGCCAGCAGTTTCGACCGGGACCTGCCAGGCAATCAGCCCCAGCATTTT. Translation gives CASSFDRDLPGNQPQHF.

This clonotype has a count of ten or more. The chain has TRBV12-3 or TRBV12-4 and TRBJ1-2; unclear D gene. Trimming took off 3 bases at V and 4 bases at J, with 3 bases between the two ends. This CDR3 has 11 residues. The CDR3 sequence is CASSLSYGYTF. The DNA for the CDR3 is TGTGCCAGCAGTTTGTCCTATGGCTACACCTTC.

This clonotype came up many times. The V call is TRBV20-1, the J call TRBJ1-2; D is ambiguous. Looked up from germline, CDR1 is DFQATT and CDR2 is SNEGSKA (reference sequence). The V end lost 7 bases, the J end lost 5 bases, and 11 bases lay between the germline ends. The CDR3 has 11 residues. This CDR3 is CSVQQRYGYTF. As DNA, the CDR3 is TGCAGTGTCCAACAGCGGTATGGCTACACCTTC.

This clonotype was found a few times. This CDR3 reads CASSYRTSEETQYF. The DNA for the CDR3 is TGTGCCAGCAGCTACCGGACTAGCGAAGAGACCCAGTACTTC. This rearrangement joins TRBV7-2 to TRBJ2-5, with 9 bases fitting TRBD2. The CDR3 runs 14 residues. After removal of 4 bases from V and 3 bases from J, the junction contained 3 bases not matched to a gene. CDR1 and CDR2 (germline): SGHTA, FQGNSA.

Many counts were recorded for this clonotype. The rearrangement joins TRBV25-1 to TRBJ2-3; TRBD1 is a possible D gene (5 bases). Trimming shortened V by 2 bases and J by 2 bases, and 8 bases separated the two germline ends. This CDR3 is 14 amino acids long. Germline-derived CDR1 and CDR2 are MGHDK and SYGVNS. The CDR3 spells CASSEQGVTDTQYF. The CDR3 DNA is TGTGCCAGCAGTGAACAGGGTGTCACAGATACGCAGTATTTT. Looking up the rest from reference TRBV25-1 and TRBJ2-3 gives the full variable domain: EADIYQTPRYLVIGTGKKITLECSQTMGHDKMYWYQQDPGMELHLIHYSYGVNSTEKGDLSSESTVSRIRTEHFPLTLESARPSHTSQYLCASSEQGVTDTQYFGPGTRLTVL.

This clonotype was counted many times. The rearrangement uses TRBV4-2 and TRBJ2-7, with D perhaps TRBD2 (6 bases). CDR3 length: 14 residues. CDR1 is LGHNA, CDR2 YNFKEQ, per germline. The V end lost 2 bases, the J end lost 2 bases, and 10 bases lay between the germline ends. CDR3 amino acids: CASSQQGGTYEQYF. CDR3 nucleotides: TGTGCCAGCAGCCAACAGGGCGGGACCTACGAGCAGTACTTC.

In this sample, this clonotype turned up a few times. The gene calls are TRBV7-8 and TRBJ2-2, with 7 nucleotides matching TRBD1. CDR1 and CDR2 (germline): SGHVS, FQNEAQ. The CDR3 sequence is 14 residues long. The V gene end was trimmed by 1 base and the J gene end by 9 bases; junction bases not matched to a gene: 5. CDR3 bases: TGTGCCAGCAGCTTAGGGGACAGTGGGCGGGAGCTGTTTTTT. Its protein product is CASSLGDSGRELFF.

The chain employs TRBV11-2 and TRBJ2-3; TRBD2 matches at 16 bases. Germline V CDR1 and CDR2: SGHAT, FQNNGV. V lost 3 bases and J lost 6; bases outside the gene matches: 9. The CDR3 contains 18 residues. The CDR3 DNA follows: TGTGCCAGCAGCTTGGGACTAGCGGGGGGGCGGCTTCGGGATACGCAGTATTTT. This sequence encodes CASSLGLAGGRLRDTQYF.

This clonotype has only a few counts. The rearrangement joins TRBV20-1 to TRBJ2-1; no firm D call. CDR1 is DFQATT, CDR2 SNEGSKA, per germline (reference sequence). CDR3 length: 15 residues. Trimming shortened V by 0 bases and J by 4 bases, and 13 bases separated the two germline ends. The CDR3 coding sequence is TGCAGTGCTAGAGATATCAACAGCCCGTACAATGAGCAGTTCTTC. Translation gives CSARDINSPYNEQFF.

CDR3: CASSQGRIYTGELFF. Here the CDR3 DNA reads TGTGCCAGCAGCCAAGGACGGATATACACCGGGGAGCTGTTTTTT. The V and J genes are TRBV14 and TRBJ2-2, with D uncertain. This CDR3 comprises 15 residues. CDR1 SGHDN and CDR2 FVKESK come from the germline V gene. Trimming shortened V by 1 base and J by 3 bases, and 9 bases separated the two germline ends.

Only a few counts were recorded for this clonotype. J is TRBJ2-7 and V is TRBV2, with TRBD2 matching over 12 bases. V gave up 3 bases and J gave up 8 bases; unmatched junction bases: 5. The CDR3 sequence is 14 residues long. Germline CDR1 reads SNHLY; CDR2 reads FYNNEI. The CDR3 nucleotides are TGTGCCAGCAGTGAGACTAGCGGGAGCTTCCAGCAGTACTTC. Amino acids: CASSETSGSFQQYF.

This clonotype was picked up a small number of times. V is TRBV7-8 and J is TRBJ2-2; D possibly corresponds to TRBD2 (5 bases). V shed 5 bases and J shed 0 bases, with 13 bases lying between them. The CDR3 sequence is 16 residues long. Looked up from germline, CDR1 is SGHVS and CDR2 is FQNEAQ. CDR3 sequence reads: CASSPRGAANTGELFF. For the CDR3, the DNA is TGTGCCAGCAGCCCTCGAGGAGCGGCGAACACCGGGGAGCTGTTTTTT.

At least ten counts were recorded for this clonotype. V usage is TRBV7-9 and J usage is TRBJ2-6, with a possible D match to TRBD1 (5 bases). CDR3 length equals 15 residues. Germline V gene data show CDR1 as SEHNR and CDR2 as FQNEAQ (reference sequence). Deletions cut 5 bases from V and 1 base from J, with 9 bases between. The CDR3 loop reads CASSPGNSGANVLTF. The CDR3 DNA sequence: TGTGCCAGCAGCCCAGGGAATTCTGGGGCCAACGTCCTGACTTTC.

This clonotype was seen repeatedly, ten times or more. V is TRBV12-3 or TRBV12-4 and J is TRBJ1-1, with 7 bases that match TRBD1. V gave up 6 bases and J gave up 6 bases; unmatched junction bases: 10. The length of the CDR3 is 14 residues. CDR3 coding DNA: TGTGCCAGCAGCCTACACCAGGGGGGAGCTGAAGCTTTCTTT. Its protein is CASSLHQGGAEAFF.

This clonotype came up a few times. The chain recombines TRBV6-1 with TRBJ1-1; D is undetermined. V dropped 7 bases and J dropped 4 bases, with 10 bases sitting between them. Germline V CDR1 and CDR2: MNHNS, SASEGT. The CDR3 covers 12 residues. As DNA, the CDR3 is TGTGCCAGCATCGAGTGGAGCACTGAAGCTTTCTTT. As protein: CASIEWSTEAFF.

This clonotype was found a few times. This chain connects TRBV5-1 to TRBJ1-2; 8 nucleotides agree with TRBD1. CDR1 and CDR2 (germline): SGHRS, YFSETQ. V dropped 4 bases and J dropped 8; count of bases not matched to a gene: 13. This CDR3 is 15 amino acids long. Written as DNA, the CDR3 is TGCGCCAGCAGCATAACGACCGGGACAGGAGGCGGCTACACCTTC. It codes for CASSITTGTGGGYTF.